This T cell receptor beta chain originates from a study of blood T cell repertoires in COVID-19. Study in general: Sources were T cells, B-cell-depleted T cells, or PBMCs; the material itself was cDNA or gDNA.

The CDR3 is 15 amino acids. V lost 5 bases to trimming and J lost 2 bases; unmatched junction nucleotides: 4. Germline lookup yields CDR1 MNHEY and CDR2 SVGAGI. Assay: immunoSEQ multiplex PCR; the TCRdb copy retains only in-frame clones and omits some. The table shows around 170,000 clones, with over 80% occurring only once. V and J are TRBV6-5 and TRBJ2-5; 11 positions agree with TRBD2. The clonotype originates from a woman aged 60 to 75 with acute or convalescent COVID-19. The sample comprised peripheral blood. CDR3 sequence (DNA): TGTGCCAGCAGTAGGACTAGCGGGCCTCAAGAGACCCAGTACTTC. Protein: CASSRTSGPQETQYF.